This T cell receptor beta chain was captured in a study of shared clonotypes between healthy human individuals. The CDR3 loop spans 12 amino acids. The germline V gene has CDR1 ENHRY and CDR2 SYGVKD. With 10 bases removed from V and 1 base from J, the gap between germline ends came to 7 bases. Clones were read by immunoSEQ multiplex PCR, and TCRdb kept only the in-frame ones, dropping some. The profile covers a few million clones, with roughly nine tenths appearing a single time and over 0.12% taken by the ten largest. The TCR was taken from a man aged 18 to 30 in good health. The V gene is TRBV10-3, the J gene TRBJ2-2; D unresolved. Material: naive CD4+ T cells sorted from blood. Regarding subset: CD45RA+ positively selected. The CDR3 nucleotides read TGTGCCACTGAAAAGAACACCGGGGAGCTGTTTTTT. Its protein is CATEKNTGELFF.